The rows below give T cell receptor beta chains drawn from one sample of a study of early stage breast cancer tumors. Some clones are missing from TCRdb's copy, which holds only in-frame ones; the method was immunoSEQ multiplex PCR. The sample yields almost 55,000 clones, about nine tenths seen once. The sequenced sample was blood. These receptors were collected from a person between 65 and 79 years old with breast cancer. The CDR3 runs from the conserved cysteine through the conserved F or W. A D gene is named only where the DNA matches it firmly. Clone size is shown for a subset of rows, as once, few, many or a class of expanded clone.

J | size | D | V | DNA | CDR3
TRBJ2-1 | . | TRBD2 | TRBV19 | TGTGCCAGCAGAGATATTCGAAGCGGGAGACCCTACAATGAGCAGTTCTTC | CASRDIRSGRPYNEQFF
TRBJ2-3 | . | . | TRBV14 | TGTGCCAGCAGCCGAGGATTGGGCACAGATACGCAGTATTTT | CASSRGLGTDTQYF
TRBJ1-4 | . | . | TRBV6-1 | TGTGCCAGCAGGGAAGTGGGGGCAGGGACTAATGAAAAACTGTTTTTT | CASREVGAGTNEKLFF
TRBJ2-7 | . | TRBD2 | TRBV27 | TGTGCCAGCGGTAGCGGGGGGGCTCGCTCCGAGCAGTACTTC | CASGSGGARSEQYF
TRBJ2-6 | . | . | TRBV5-8 | TGTGCCAGCAGCTTGGCCGGGGGGCCGGGCTCTGGGGCCAACGTCCTGACTTTC | CASSLAGGPGSGANVLTF
TRBJ2-1 | . | . | TRBV4-2 | TGTGCCGGGGGGGGCCGAGATGAGCAGTTCTTC | CAGGGRDEQFF
TRBJ1-1 | . | . | TRBV14 | TGTGCCAGCAGCGGATCAGGGGCCCAATACAAGGAAGCTTTCTTT | CASSGSGAQYKEAFF
TRBJ2-5 | once | . | TRBV7-6 | TGTGCCAGCACCGCTTTATCCCGGGAGACCCAGTACTTC | CASTALSRETQYF
TRBJ2-5 | . | TRBD2 | TRBV5-1 | TGCGCCAGCAGCTTGGCACTAGCGGGGGGTCAAGAGACCCAGTACTTC | CASSLALAGGQETQYF
TRBJ1-5 | . | . | TRBV25-1 | TGTGCCAGCAGTTTGGCAGATAATCAGCCCCAGCATTTT | CASSLADNQPQHF
TRBJ2-7 | . | . | TRBV7-9 | TGTGCCAGCAGCTTAGAAAGGGGCTCCCACGAGCAGTACTTC | CASSLERGSHEQYF
TRBJ1-1 | . | TRBD1 | TRBV5-1 | TGCGCCAGCAGCGGGACAGGGAAGGACACTGAAGCTTTCTTT | CASSGTGKDTEAFF
TRBJ1-2 | once | . | TRBV29-1 | TGCAGCGTTGAAACCCCGGGGGGTTCCCTCTATGGCTACACCTTC | CSVETPGGSLYGYTF
TRBJ2-2 | . | TRBD2 | TRBV5-1 | TGCGCCAGCAGTCCTATGCGGGGGGCGTTCGCGAACACCGGGGAGCTGTTTTTT | CASSPMRGAFANTGELFF
TRBJ2-3 | . | TRBD1 | TRBV5-6 | TGTGCCAGCAGCAGCGGACAGGGCTCTAGCACAGATACGCAGTATTTT | CASSSGQGSSTDTQYF
TRBJ2-3 | . | TRBD2 | TRBV7-8 | TGTGCCAGCAGCTCGAACCCAACTAGCGGGGGGTCCCTAAAGGAGCAGTATTTT | CASSSNPTSGGSLKEQYF
TRBJ1-6 | . | . | TRBV7-9 | TGTGCCAGCAGCCCCAGTAATTCACCCCTCCACTTT | CASSPSNSPLHF
TRBJ2-1 | . | . | TRBV19 | TGTGCCAGTACTTTTTACAATGAGCAGTTCTTC | CASTFYNEQFF
TRBJ2-5 | . | TRBD1 | TRBV6-5 | TGTGCCAGCAGTTACTCGGCGGACAGGGGGGAGACCCAGTACTTC | CASSYSADRGETQYF
TRBJ2-1 | . | TRBD2 | TRBV7-9 | TGTGCCAGCAGCTTATACGGGACTAGCGGGATCTACAATGAGCAGTTCTTC | CASSLYGTSGIYNEQFF
TRBJ1-3 | . | . | TRBV18 | TGTGCCAGCTCATCAGACATGAGCTCTGGAAACACCATATATTTT | CASSSDMSSGNTIYF
TRBJ2-1 | . | . | TRBV7-2 | TGTGCCAGCAGCTTATCGGCCCGGGCGGGGAATGAGCAGTTCTTC | CASSLSARAGNEQFF
TRBJ2-1 | . | . | TRBV5-6 | TGTGCCAGCAGCTTGGAGGCGGTTAGCTCCTACAATGAGCAGTTCTTC | CASSLEAVSSYNEQFF
TRBJ2-6 | . | TRBD1 | TRBV7-2 | TGTGCCAGCAGCTTAAGGCGACAGGGTGTCTCTGGGGCCAACGTCCTGACTTTC | CASSLRRQGVSGANVLTF
TRBJ2-2 | . | . | TRBV30 | TGTGCCTGGAGATTAGTAAGGGAGCTGTTTTTT | CAWRLVRELFF
TRBJ2-2 | . | TRBD2 | TRBV11-2 | TGTGCCAGCAGAGAAACTAGCGGGAACACCGGGGAGCTGTTTTTT | CASRETSGNTGELFF
TRBJ2-7 | . | TRBD1 | TRBV7-8 | TGTGCCAGCCGTTCAGGGACAGCTACCTACGAGCAGTACTTC | CASRSGTATYEQYF
TRBJ1-3 | . | . | TRBV6-5 | TGTGCCAGCAGTTACTCGAGACACTTAGGAAACACCATATATTTT | CASSYSRHLGNTIYF
TRBJ1-5 | few | . | TRBV28 | TGTGCCAGCAGAACAGGCACGGCTCAGCCCCAGCATTTT | CASRTGTAQPQHF
TRBJ2-7 | . | TRBD2 | TRBV30 | TGTGCCTGGGGACTCGATACTAGCGGGAGGAGCTACGAGCAGTACTTC | CAWGLDTSGRSYEQYF
TRBJ1-6 | . | TRBD1 | TRBV19 | TGTGCCAGTCTCGACAGGGAAGGGTCACCCCTCCACTTT | CASLDREGSPLHF
TRBJ2-3 | . | . | TRBV7-6 | TGTGCCAGCAGCTTAGGTGTCTCCGTATACCTAAGTATTCCTAGCACAGATACGCAGTATTTT | CASSLGVSVYLSIPSTDTQYF
TRBJ2-1 | . | TRBD2 | TRBV28 | TGTGCCAGCAGTTTACTGGCTAGCGGGATCTACAATGAGCAGTTCTTC | CASSLLASGIYNEQFF
TRBJ1-5 | once | . | TRBV7-9 | TGTGCCAGCAGCCCTAATCGACAGGGCAATCAGCCCCAGCATTTT | CASSPNRQGNQPQHF
TRBJ1-6 | . | . | TRBV5-1 | TGCGCCAGCAGCTTGGGATTGGGGGGGAATTCACCCCTCCACTTT | CASSLGLGGNSPLHF
TRBJ1-6 | . | TRBD1 | TRBV6-5 | TGTGCCAGCAGTTACGGATACAGGGGTGGTTCACCCCTCCACTTT | CASSYGYRGGSPLHF
TRBJ2-1 | . | TRBD2 | TRBV4-3 | TGCGCCAGCAGCCAAGATTGGGCGGGGGGAATTTACAATGAGCAGTTCTTC | CASSQDWAGGIYNEQFF
TRBJ2-7 | . | TRBD1 | TRBV27 | TGTGCCAGCAGTTGGACCGGGACAGGGGGGTACTACGAGCAGTACTTC | CASSWTGTGGYYEQYF
TRBJ2-1 | . | . | TRBV7-2 | TGTGCCAGCAGCTTGGCGGTCGGCCTACAGTTCTTC | CASSLAVGLQFF
TRBJ1-5 | once | TRBD1 | TRBV4-1 | TGCGCCAGGACAGGGAAGGACCCTATCTGCAATCAGCCCCAGCATTTT | CARTGKDPICNQPQHF
TRBJ2-3 | . | TRBD1 | TRBV5-1 | TGCGCCAGCAGCTTTCCGACAGGGGGCGCTTCAGATACGCAGTATTTT | CASSFPTGGASDTQYF